This T cell receptor beta chain was sequenced in a study of blood T cells in healthy people across ages. Study findings and constraints: Per million T cells, the diversity of TCR beta decreased roughly linearly as age advanced. Unsorted PBMC input precluded a conclusive naive versus antigen-experienced comparison.

There were at least 5 micrograms of total RNA extracted from every sample. In regard to this clonotype: The antigen remains unidentified.

A second PCR, run for about 7 to 11 cycles, used a sample-barcoded 5' primer plus a J-beta primer mix. Each cDNA molecule was tagged by a template-switch adaptor that had 12 random nucleotides. A single record per CDR3 protein comes from TCRdb applying MiXCR to the 5' RACE reads. The sample records some 1.5 million distinct CDR3 sequences, under 30% being singletons. Trimming cost V 4 bases and J 8 bases, with 15 bases left between them. The CDR3 runs 14 residues. This clonotype was obtained from a woman in her twenties or thirties in good health. What was sequenced was blood. The J gene is TRBJ2-1, the V gene TRBV12-3 or TRBV12-4; possibly TRBD2 for D (5 bases). CDR3 in amino acids: CASSYGVSADEQFF. The CDR3 nucleotides are TGTGCCAGCAGTTACGGGGTGTCAGCAGATGAGCAGTTCTTC.